These 21 T cell receptor beta chains share one sample of origin, sequenced in a study of monozygotic twins with inflammatory bowel disease. TCRdb re-called the 5' RACE reads and shows each CDR3 protein once, DNA omitted. This sample's table reports about 380,000 distinct CDR3 sequences. Sequenced input: blood. Receptor source: a human donor with ulcerative colitis or Crohn's disease, or a healthy co-twin of an affected twin (not recorded which).

The chain is built from TRBV11-2 and TRBJ2-5; TCRdb reports TRBD2, a call that lacks DNA to check it against. CDR3 length equals 18 residues. Germline V gives CDR1 SGHAT, CDR2 FQNNGV. CDR3 sequence: CASSDTRLAGAFQETQYF. Full variable domain (rest looked up from reference TRBV11-2 and TRBJ2-5): EAGVAQSPRYKIIEKRQSVAFWCNPISGHATLYWYQQILGQGPKLLIQFQNNGVVDDSQLPKDRFSAERLKGVDSTLKIQPAKLEDSAVYLCASSDTRLAGAFQETQYFGPGTRLLVL.

The CDR3 loop reads CASSQDWVAEPQHF. This rearrangement joins TRBV4-1 to TRBJ1-5. This CDR3 has 14 residues. The germline V gene encodes CDR1 MGHRA and CDR2 YSYEKL.

The chain is built from TRBV24-1 and TRBJ2-1; TCRdb returns TRBD1, unconfirmable since there is no DNA. The CDR3 is 16 amino acids. Germline loops: CDR1 KGHDR, CDR2 SFDVKD. The CDR3 protein is CATSDRGQGLGNEQFF.

The chain combines TRBV5-1 with TRBJ2-1. Germline lookup yields CDR1 SGHRS and CDR2 YFSETQ. The length of the CDR3 is 17 residues. The CDR3 loop reads CASSSLGGGGSYNEQFF. Full variable domain (rest looked up from reference TRBV5-1 and TRBJ2-1): KAGVTQTPRYLIKTRGQQVTLSCSPISGHRSVSWYQQTPGQGLQFLFEYFSETQRNKGNFPGRFSGRQFSNSRSEMNVSTLELGDSALYLCASSSLGGGGSYNEQFFGPGTRLTVL.

The chain carries TRBV20-1 and TRBJ1-1. The CDR3 is 13 residues long. Germline V gene data show CDR1 as DFQATT and CDR2 as SNEGSKA (reference sequence). CDR3 sequence reads: CSASMGWNTEAFF.

The chain links TRBV7-9 to TRBJ1-2; the TCRdb D gene call, TRBD1, has no DNA to confirm it. Germline CDR1 and CDR2: SEHNR and FQNEAQ (reference sequence). CDR3 length: 16 residues. CDR3 protein: CASSLQGAGANYGYTF.

The gene calls are TRBV7-9 and TRBJ2-7; the TCRdb call, TRBD1, lacks DNA for checking. Germline V gene sequence: CDR1 SEHNR, CDR2 FQNEAQ (reference sequence). There are 14 residues in the CDR3. This chain's CDR3 is CASSLDRMWDEQYF.

This chain's CDR3 is CASSTGQPNYGYTF. This chain connects TRBV5-1 to TRBJ1-2; the TCRdb D gene call, TRBD1, has no DNA to confirm it. The germline V gene encodes CDR1 SGHRS and CDR2 YFSETQ. The CDR3 spans 14 residues.

The V call is TRBV5-1, the J call TRBJ2-1; TCRdb's assignment of TRBD1 cannot be checked, as there is no DNA. The CDR3 totals 12 residues. The germline V gene has CDR1 SGHRS and CDR2 YFSETQ. The CDR3 here is CASRYDRAQQFF.

The chain couples TRBV12-3 or TRBV12-4 to TRBJ2-2; the D call of TRBD2 rests on TCRdb alone, since no DNA is present to check it. The CDR3 is 16 residues long. The CDR3 loop is CASSLWQGKAAGELFF.

The V and J genes are TRBV20-1 and TRBJ2-7; checking the TCRdb D call of TRBD1 is not possible without DNA. The germline CDR1 and CDR2 sequences are DFQATT and SNEGSKA (reference sequence). The CDR3 is made up of 16 amino acids. The CDR3 protein is CSAHLPWDSETYEQYF.

V is TRBV20-1 and J is TRBJ2-1. This CDR3 contains 14 residues. Germline CDR1 and CDR2: DFQATT and SNEGSKA (reference sequence). This chain's CDR3 is CSARMGSSYNEQFF.

This rearrangement joins TRBV28 to TRBJ2-2; the TCRdb call, TRBD2, lacks DNA for checking. Germline V lookup: CDR1 MDHEN, CDR2 SYDVKM. This CDR3 has 15 residues. CDR3 protein: CASSGGTSGTGELFF.

This chain uses TRBV12-3 or TRBV12-4 with TRBJ2-4; the TCRdb D gene call, TRBD1, has no DNA to confirm it. The CDR3 is made up of 14 amino acids. The CDR3 sequence is CASSPIGGMNIQYF.

This sequence joins TRBV20-1 and TRBJ2-7; TCRdb names TRBD1, which stays unverified in the absence of DNA. Germline assignment: CDR1 DFQATT and CDR2 SNEGSKA (reference sequence). This CDR3 is built from 15 residues. The CDR3: CSAQNRDKGTYEQYF.

The chain is built from TRBV15 and TRBJ2-7; TCRdb calls TRBD1, which cannot be checked without DNA. Per the germline V gene, CDR1 is LNHNV and CDR2 is YYDKDF (reference sequence). CDR3 length: 14 residues. CDR3 region: CATRGLAGESEQYF.

The J gene is TRBJ2-7, the V gene TRBV5-1; TCRdb calls TRBD2, which cannot be checked without DNA. This CDR3 is 14 amino acids long. CDR1 SGHRS and CDR2 YFSETQ come from the germline V gene. This CDR3 reads CASSLGLAGDEQYF.

The rearrangement uses TRBV7-2 and TRBJ2-7; the D gene TCRdb calls, TRBD1, cannot be checked with no DNA. Germline CDR1 is SGHTA and CDR2 is FQGNSA. The CDR3 runs 14 residues. The chain's CDR3 is CASSLAQGPLVQYF.

This chain links TRBV7-3 with TRBJ2-2; TCRdb outputs TRBD2, but without DNA this stays unchecked. Looked up from germline, CDR1 is SGHTA and CDR2 is FQGTGA. The CDR3 runs 18 residues. CDR3 residues: CASSPPYASGTNTGELFF.

The V and J genes are TRBV6-5 and TRBJ2-5; the TCRdb D gene call, TRBD1, has no DNA to confirm it. The CDR3 runs to 15 residues. Germline assignment: CDR1 MNHEY and CDR2 SVGAGI. The CDR3 sequence is CASSYSKGGWVTQYF.

The chain couples TRBV3-1 to TRBJ1-5. The germline V gene encodes CDR1 LGHDT and CDR2 YNNKEL (reference sequence). The CDR3 consists of 14 residues. This chain's CDR3 is CASSQVASNQPQHF.